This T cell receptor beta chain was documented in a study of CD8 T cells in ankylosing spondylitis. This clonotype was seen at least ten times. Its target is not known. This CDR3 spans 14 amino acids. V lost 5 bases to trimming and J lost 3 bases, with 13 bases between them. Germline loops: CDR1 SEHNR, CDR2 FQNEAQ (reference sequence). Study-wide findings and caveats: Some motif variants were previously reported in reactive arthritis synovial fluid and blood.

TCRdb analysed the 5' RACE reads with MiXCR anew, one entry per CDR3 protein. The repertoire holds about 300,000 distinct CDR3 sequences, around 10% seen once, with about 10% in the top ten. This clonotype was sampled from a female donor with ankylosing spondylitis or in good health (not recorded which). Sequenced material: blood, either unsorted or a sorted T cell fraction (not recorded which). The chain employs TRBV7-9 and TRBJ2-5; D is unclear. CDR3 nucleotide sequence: TGTGCCAGCAGCCTCGGACCGGTCAAAGAGACCCAGTACTTC. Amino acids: CASSLGPVKETQYF.